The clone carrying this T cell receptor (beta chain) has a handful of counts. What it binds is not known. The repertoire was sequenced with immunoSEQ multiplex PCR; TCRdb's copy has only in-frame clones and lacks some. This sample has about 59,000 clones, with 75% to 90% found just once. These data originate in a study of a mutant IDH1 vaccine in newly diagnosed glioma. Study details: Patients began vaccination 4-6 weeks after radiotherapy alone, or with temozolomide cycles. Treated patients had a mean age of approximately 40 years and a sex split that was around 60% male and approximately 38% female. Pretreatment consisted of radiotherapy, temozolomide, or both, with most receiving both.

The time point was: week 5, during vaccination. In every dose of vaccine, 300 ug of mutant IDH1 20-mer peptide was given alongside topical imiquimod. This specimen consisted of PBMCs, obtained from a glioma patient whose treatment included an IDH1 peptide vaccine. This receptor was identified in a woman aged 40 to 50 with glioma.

The CDR3 region is CASSYDRGVSYTF. In nucleotides, the CDR3 is TGTGCCAGCAGTTACGACCGCGGGGTGAGCTACACCTTC. The V gene is TRBV6-5, the J gene TRBJ1-2; D is unresolved. CDR3 length: 13 residues. Germline V gives CDR1 MNHEY, CDR2 SVGAGI. Trimming shortened V by 2 bases and J by 9 bases, and 13 bases separated the two germline ends.